This T cell receptor (beta chain) is drawn from a study of T cell repertoires in cytomegalovirus infection (dated by TCRdb to about 2019). Some background on the complete study: The peptide stimulations were aimed at well-studied HLA-B-restricted epitopes as well as recently identified HLA-C-restricted CMV epitopes, whose presentation resists viral immunomodulation. Donor HLA type was relevant to the analysis, because carriage of CMV infection together with the matching HLA type was indicated by public TCR beta signatures.

Sequencing used an Illumina HiSeq 1500. In TCRdb, the public reads were trimmed at Q25 with fastp and aligned with MiXCR, with productive beta chains retained. Each entry merges the rows of one CDR3 protein and shows their most common DNA and genes. The sample table contains 300,000 to 400,000 distinct CDR3 sequences; only one count was recorded for around 29% of them. Clones ranked in the top ten supply 15% to 20% of the sample. V is clipped by 0 bases and J by 1 base, and the sequence between their germline boundaries is 9 bases long. CDR3 length: 16 amino acids, cysteine to phenylalanine. The CDR3 DNA has 48 bases and is translated from base 1. CDR1 and CDR2, per the germline V gene, are SGHVS and FNYEAQ. The paper's findings and limits, for the study overall: In both this cohort and an independent roughly 400-donor cohort, the cumulative frequency of public TCR beta family members distinguished carriers of CMV infection plus the relevant HLA type. The ex vivo response was dominated by HLA-C-restricted CMV-specific TCR beta clonotypes, and the single most frequent clonotype in two of eight donors was supplied by these HLA-C-restricted clonotypes.

The treatment or condition label, as the study defines it: in vitro stimulation with specific CMV peptide epitopes to enrich CMV-specific T cells. This clonotype has at least ten counts. There is no known antigen for this receptor. Per-base quality was not reported, and no clone a single base away is much larger than it. The material was cultured PBMCs, obtained from culture after CMV antigen stimulation. The receptor was derived from a human donor in good health (CMV status not recorded). Some clones in this sample may be carry-over from other donors' samples. The sequence is built from TRBV7-6 and TRBJ1-4; matching of 5 bases hints at TRBD1 as the D gene. This receptor has the CDR3 CASSLASGLTNEKLFF. The nucleotides are TGTGCCAGCAGCTTAGCGTCAGGGTTAACTAATGAAAAACTGTTTTTT.